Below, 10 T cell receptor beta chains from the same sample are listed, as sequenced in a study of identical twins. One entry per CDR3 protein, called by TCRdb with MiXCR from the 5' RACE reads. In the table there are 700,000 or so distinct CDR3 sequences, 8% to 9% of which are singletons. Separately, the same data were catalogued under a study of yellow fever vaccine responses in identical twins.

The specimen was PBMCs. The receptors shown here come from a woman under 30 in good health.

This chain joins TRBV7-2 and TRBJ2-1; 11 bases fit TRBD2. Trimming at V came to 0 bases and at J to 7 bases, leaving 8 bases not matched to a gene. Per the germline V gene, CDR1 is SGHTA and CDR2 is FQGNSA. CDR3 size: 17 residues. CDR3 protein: CASSLASGRGGHNEQFF. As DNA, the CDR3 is TGTGCCAGCAGCTTAGCTAGCGGGAGGGGGGGCCATAATGAGCAGTTCTTC.

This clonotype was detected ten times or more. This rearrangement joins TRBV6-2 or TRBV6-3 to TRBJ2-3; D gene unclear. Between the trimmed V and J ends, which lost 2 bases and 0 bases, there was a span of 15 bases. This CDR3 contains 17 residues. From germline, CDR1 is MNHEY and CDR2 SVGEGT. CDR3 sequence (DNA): TGTGCCAGCAGTTACCAACTCGGCGGAGCTAGCACAGATACGCAGTATTTT. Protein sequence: CASSYQLGGASTDTQYF.

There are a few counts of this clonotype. CDR3 in amino acids: CASSYPDRAQPQHF. DNA for the CDR3: TGTGCCAGCAGTTACCCCGACAGGGCTCAGCCCCAGCATTTT. V and J are TRBV12-3 or TRBV12-4 and TRBJ1-5, with TRBD1 matching 7 bases. The junction had 6 bases not matched to a gene; V was cut back by 4 bases and J by 6 bases. The CDR3 has 14 amino acids.

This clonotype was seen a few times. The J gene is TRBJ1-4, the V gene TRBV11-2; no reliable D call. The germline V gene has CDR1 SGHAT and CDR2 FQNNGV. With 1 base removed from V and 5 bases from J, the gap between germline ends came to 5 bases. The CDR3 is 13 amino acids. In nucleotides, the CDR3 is TGTGCCAGCAGCTTAGGCATCAATGAAAAACTGTTTTTT. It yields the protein CASSLGINEKLFF. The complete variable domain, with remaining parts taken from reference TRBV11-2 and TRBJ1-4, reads EAGVAQSPRYKIIEKRQSVAFWCNPISGHATLYWYQQILGQGPKLLIQFQNNGVVDDSQLPKDRFSAERLKGVDSTLKIQPAKLEDSAVYLCASSLGINEKLFFGSGTQLSVL.

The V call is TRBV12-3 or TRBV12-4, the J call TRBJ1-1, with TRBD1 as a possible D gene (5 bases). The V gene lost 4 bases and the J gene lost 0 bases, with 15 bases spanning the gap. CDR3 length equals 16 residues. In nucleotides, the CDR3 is TGTGCCAGCAGTTCCCCGGGGGTAGGGGTGAACACTGAAGCTTTCTTT. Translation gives CASSSPGVGVNTEAFF.

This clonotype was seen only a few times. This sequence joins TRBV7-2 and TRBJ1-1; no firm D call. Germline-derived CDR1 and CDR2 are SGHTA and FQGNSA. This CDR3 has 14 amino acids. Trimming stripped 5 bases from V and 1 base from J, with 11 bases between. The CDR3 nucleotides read TGTGCCAGCAGCCCCCGTGCCGGGAACACTGAAGCTTTCTTT. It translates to CASSPRAGNTEAFF.

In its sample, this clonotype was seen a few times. The CDR3 DNA follows: TGTGCCACCCTCCTAGGGGGTCCAACGTCAGCTAGCACTGAAGCTTTCTTT. The encoded protein is CATLLGGPTSASTEAFF. The rearrangement uses TRBV14 and TRBJ1-1; a possible D gene is TRBD1 (6 bases). The CDR3 is 17 amino acids. V was pared by 10 bases and J by 4 bases, with 28 bases between. The germline V gene encodes CDR1 SGHDN and CDR2 FVKESK.

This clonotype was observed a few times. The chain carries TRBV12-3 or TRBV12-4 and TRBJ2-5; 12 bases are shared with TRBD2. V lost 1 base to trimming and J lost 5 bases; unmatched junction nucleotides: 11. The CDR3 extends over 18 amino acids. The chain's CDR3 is CASSLGASGGAFSETQYF. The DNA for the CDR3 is TGTGCCAGCAGTTTAGGGGCTAGCGGGGGGGCCTTCTCCGAGACCCAGTACTTC.

The CDR3 here is CASSPDPGQGSNTGELFF. CDR3 sequence (DNA): TGTGCCAGCAGCCCCGACCCGGGACAGGGCTCGAACACCGGGGAGCTGTTTTTT. V usage is TRBV11-1 and J usage is TRBJ2-2; 9 bases agree with TRBD1. V was clipped by 5 bases and J by 0 bases; unmatched bases: 10. This CDR3 is built from 18 residues. Looked up from germline, CDR1 is SGHAT and CDR2 is FQDESV (reference sequence).

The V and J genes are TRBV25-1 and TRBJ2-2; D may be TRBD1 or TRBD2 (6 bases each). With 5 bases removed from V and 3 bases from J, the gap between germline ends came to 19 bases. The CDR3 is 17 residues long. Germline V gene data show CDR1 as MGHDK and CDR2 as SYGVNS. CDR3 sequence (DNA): TGTGCCAGCAGTAGAGGTCCGGGGGCTAGGGACACCGGGGAGCTGTTTTTT. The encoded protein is CASSRGPGARDTGELFF.